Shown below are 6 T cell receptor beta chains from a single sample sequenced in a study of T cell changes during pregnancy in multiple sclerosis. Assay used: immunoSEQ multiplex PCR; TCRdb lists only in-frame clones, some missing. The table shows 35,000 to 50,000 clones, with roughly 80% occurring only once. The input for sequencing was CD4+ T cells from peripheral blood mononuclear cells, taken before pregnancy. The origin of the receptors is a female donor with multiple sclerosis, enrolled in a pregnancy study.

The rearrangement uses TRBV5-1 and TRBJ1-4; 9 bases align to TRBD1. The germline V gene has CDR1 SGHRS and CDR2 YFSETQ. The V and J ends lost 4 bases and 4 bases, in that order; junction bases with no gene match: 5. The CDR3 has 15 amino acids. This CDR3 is CASSLTGGSNEKLFF. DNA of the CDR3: TGCGCCAGCAGCCTGACAGGGGGAAGTAATGAAAAACTGTTTTTT.

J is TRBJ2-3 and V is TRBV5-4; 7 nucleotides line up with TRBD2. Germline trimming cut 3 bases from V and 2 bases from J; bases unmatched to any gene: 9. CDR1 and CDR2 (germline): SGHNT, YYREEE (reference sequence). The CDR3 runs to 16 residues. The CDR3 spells CASSSGASGYTDTQYF. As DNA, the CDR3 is TGTGCCAGCAGCTCTGGAGCTAGCGGATACACAGATACGCAGTATTTT.

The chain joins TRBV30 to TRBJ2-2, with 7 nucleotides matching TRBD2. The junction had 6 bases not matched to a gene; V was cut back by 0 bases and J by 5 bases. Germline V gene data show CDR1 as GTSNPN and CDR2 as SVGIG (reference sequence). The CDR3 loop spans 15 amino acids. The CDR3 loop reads CAWSVLGEGTGELFF. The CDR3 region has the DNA TGTGCCTGGAGTGTACTTGGGGAGGGAACCGGGGAGCTGTTTTTT. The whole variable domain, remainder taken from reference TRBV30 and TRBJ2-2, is SQTIHQWPATLVQPVGSPLSLECTVEGTSNPNLYWYRQAAGRGLQLLFYSVGIGQISSEVPQNLSASRPQDRQFILSSKKLLLSDSGFYLCAWSVLGEGTGELFFGEGSRLTVL.

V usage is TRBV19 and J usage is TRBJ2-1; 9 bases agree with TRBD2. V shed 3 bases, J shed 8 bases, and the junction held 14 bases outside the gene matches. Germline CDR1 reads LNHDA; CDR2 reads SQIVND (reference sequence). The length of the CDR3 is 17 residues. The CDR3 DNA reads TGTGCCAGTAGTATTTCTTCGGGGGCGGGAGGGGCCCATGAGCAGTTCTTC. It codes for CASSISSGAGGAHEQFF.

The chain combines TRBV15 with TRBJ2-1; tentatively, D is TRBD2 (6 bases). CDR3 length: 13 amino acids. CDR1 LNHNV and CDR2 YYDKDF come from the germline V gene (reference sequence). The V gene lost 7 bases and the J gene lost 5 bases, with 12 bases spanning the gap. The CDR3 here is CATKAGMDNEQFF. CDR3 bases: TGTGCCACCAAGGCGGGAATGGACAATGAGCAGTTCTTC.

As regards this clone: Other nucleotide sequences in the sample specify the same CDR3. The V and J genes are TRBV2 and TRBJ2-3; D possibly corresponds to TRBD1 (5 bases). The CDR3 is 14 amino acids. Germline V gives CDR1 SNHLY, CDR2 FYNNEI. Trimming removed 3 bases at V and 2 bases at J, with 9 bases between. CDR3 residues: CASSEQGLTDTQYF. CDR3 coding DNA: TGTGCCAGCAGTGAGCAGGGTCTCACAGATACGCAGTATTTT.